A single sample gave rise to the 19 T cell receptor beta chains below, sequenced in a study of esophageal squamous cell carcinoma under preoperative chemotherapy. TCRdb fed the PCR reads into MiXCR, producing one record per CDR3 protein. The sample yields around 14,000 distinct CDR3 sequences, 60% seen once. Time point given: before preoperative PTX-NDP chemotherapy. The sample here was taken from a patient given preoperative chemotherapy. Source of these receptors: a human donor with esophageal squamous cell carcinoma. The donor label of this sample is uncertain.

The chain carries TRBV6-1 and TRBJ2-1; 7 bases align to TRBD2. Germline trimming cut 5 bases from V and 6 bases from J; bases unmatched to any gene: 16. The length of the CDR3 is 17 residues. Per the germline V gene, CDR1 is MNHNS and CDR2 is SASEGT. CDR3 in DNA: TGTGCCAGCAGTCTCCCACGCATGGCGCGGGAGTCCAATGAGCAGTTCTTC. It yields the protein CASSLPRMARESNEQFF.

The chain combines TRBV10-3 with TRBJ2-4; D might be TRBD1 or TRBD2, each matching 7 bases. Germline values: CDR1 ENHRY, CDR2 SYGVKD. This CDR3 has 14 residues. The CDR3 DNA reads TGTGCGGGGGGAGGGGGCCGGGACCAAGACACCCAGTACTTC. Its protein is CAGGGGRDQDTQYF.

The chain combines TRBV11-2 with TRBJ2-4; 8 nucleotides agree with TRBD2. Trimming at V came to 4 bases and at J to 13 bases, leaving 18 bases not matched to a gene. Germline CDR1 and CDR2: SGHAT and FQNNGV. The CDR3 covers 16 residues. The CDR3 nucleotides are TGTGCCAGCAGCTGGGGACTAGGCGGGTCCTACAATGAGCAGTACTTC. It codes for CASSWGLGGSYNEQYF.

This clonotype appeared a single time. This sequence joins TRBV6-5 and TRBJ2-3; TRBD2 aligns across 14 bases. The assigned J gene may be wrong: the sequence end matches TRBJ2-1 better. Germline V lookup: CDR1 MNHEY, CDR2 SVGAGI. The CDR3 is 15 amino acids. This CDR3 reads CASSSGTSGSAEQFF. Written as DNA, the CDR3 is TGTGCCAGCAGTTCCGGGACTAGCGGGAGCGCTGAGCAGTTCTTC.

As regards this clonotype: Germline is not matched at one junction end, which may reflect a read error. This chain connects TRBV6-1 to TRBJ2-3; D not resolved. This CDR3 has 11 residues. CDR1 is MNHNS, CDR2 SASEGT, per germline. The CDR3 bases are TGTGGGAGCAGTGACCCAGAGACGCAGTATTTT. This translates into CGSSDPETQYF.

There are a few counts of this clonotype. The chain recombines TRBV6-5 with TRBJ2-1; TRBD1 might be the D (6 bases). Gene TRBJ2-7 matches the end of the DNA better, so the J call may be wrong. Germline-derived CDR1 and CDR2 are MNHEY and SVGAGI. The CDR3 is made up of 13 amino acids. CDR3 region: CASSYSGQYEQYF. CDR3 nucleotides: TGTGCCAGCAGTTACTCTGGACAGTACGAGCAGTACTTC.

This clonotype was seen more than once but under ten times. The gene calls are TRBV7-2 and TRBJ2-1; D is uncertain. There are 12 residues in the CDR3. CDR1 SGHTA and CDR2 FQGNSA come from the germline V gene. The V gene lost 3 bases and the J gene lost 10 bases, with 10 bases spanning the gap. Here the CDR3 reads CASSLGIYEQFF. Written as DNA, the CDR3 is TGTGCCAGCAGCTTGGGGATCTACGAGCAGTTCTTC.

J is TRBJ2-1 and V is TRBV6-1, with D perhaps matching TRBD1 or TRBD2 (5 bases each). The germline V gene encodes CDR1 MNHNS and CDR2 SASEGT. V lost 2 bases, J lost 13 bases, and 18 bases lay in between. This CDR3 is 14 amino acids long. The chain's CDR3 is CASSELGRGETQFF. In DNA, the CDR3 is TGTGCCAGCAGTGAATTGGGTAGAGGGGAGACCCAGTTCTTC.

This clonotype appeared once. Germline and junction disagree at one end, which may indicate a read error. The rearrangement joins TRBV6-1 to TRBJ2-2; 7 bases are shared with TRBD1. The CDR3 contains 15 residues. Germline-derived CDR1 and CDR2 are MNHNS and SASEGT. CDR3 amino acids: CASRTGDGGTGALYF. The CDR3 DNA reads as TGTGCCAGCAGAACCGGGGATGGGGGCACAGGGGCGCTGTATTTT.

On this clonotype itself: At one of its ends the junction is not consistent with the germline gene, which may arise from a read error. V usage is TRBV6-1 and J usage is TRBJ2-3; tentative D call: TRBD1 (7 bases). The V gene's germline CDR1 is MNHNS and CDR2 SASEGT. The CDR3 has 15 amino acids. The DNA for the CDR3 is TGTGCCAGGGGTGATGGGGGGCGCGGGACAGAGACGCAGTATTTC. This sequence encodes CARGDGGRGTETQYF.

V is TRBV12-3 or TRBV12-4 and J is TRBJ2-1; a possible D gene is TRBD1 (5 bases). The CDR3 length is 16 residues. V dropped 2 bases and J dropped 0 bases, with 11 bases sitting between them. CDR3 nucleotide sequence: TGTGCCAGCAGTTTAAGTACAGGCAGCTCCTACAATGAGCAGTTCTTC. Its protein is CASSLSTGSSYNEQFF.

CDR3 residues: CASSPGSIPSYNEQYF. CDR3 coding DNA: TGTGCCAGCAGTCCTGGTTCGATCCCCTCCTACAATGAGCAGTACTTC. The rearrangement joins TRBV6-1 to TRBJ2-1; D remains unclear. The J call is uncertain, as TRBJ2-7 better fits the DNA end. The CDR3 extends over 16 amino acids. The germline V gene has CDR1 MNHNS and CDR2 SASEGT.

This clonotype is classed as medium-sized. The rearrangement joins TRBV6-1 to TRBJ2-4; 9 bases match TRBD1. The CDR3 extends over 15 amino acids. Germline CDR1 is MNHNS and CDR2 is SASEGT. V shed 7 bases and J 1 base; nucleotides not matched to a gene: 5. CDR3 bases: TGTGCCAGCACTGACAGGGGGAGGGCCAAAAACATTCAGTACTTC. Protein: CASTDRGRAKNIQYF.

The genes are TRBV12-3 or TRBV12-4 and TRBJ2-3; D is perhaps TRBD2 (5 bases). V was clipped by 6 bases and J by 2 bases, with 9 bases between them. The CDR3 spans 13 residues. In nucleotides, the CDR3 is TGTGCCAGCAGAGTTAGCGTCACAGATACGCAGTATTTT. Translated: CASRVSVTDTQYF.

In this sample, this clonotype turned up a few times. The chain employs TRBV6-1 and TRBJ2-3; the match to TRBD2 covers 10 bases. The J call is in doubt because the DNA end fits TRBJ2-7 better. Germline CDR1 is MNHNS and CDR2 is SASEGT. CDR3 length: 14 amino acids. In DNA form, the CDR3 reads TGTGCCAGCAGTGTGATAGCGGGGGGCTACGAGCAGTACTTC. Translating gives CASSVIAGGYEQYF.

Worth noting for this clonotype: Its ends do not fully match the called genes, so a read error is possible. This chain uses TRBV6-1 with TRBJ2-1; D possibly corresponds to TRBD2 (6 bases). CDR1 MNHNS and CDR2 SASEGT come from the germline V gene. The CDR3 is made up of 16 amino acids. The CDR3 region is CASSEAGTSYYNEQLF. The DNA of the CDR3 is TGTGCCAGCAGTGAAGCGGGAACTAGCTACTACAATGAGCAGTTATTC.

The chain has TRBV27 and TRBJ2-7, with D hard to call. Between the trimmed V and J ends, which lost 6 bases and 3 bases, there was a span of 9 bases. This CDR3 contains 12 residues. CDR1 MNHEY and CDR2 SMNVEV come from the germline V gene (reference sequence). In DNA form, the CDR3 reads TGTGCCAGCAGAAATCAAATCTACGAGCAGTACTTC. It specifies CASRNQIYEQYF.

V is TRBV27 and J is TRBJ2-3; D possibly corresponds to TRBD1 (5 bases). The assigned J gene may be wrong: the sequence end matches TRBJ2-7 better. The CDR3 runs 13 residues. Looked up from germline, CDR1 is MNHEY and CDR2 is SMNVEV (reference sequence). CDR3 coding DNA: TGTGCCAGCAGTTTTGTTGTGGGGCATGAGCAGTACTTC. Translating it yields CASSFVVGHEQYF.

The V and J genes are TRBV6-1 and TRBJ2-5; D gene ambiguous. Germline CDR1 MNHNS, CDR2 SASEGT. Trimming pared 5 bases from V and 1 base from J, leaving 5 bases between. The CDR3 is 12 residues long. The CDR3 here is CASSKTQETQYF. The CDR3 bases are TGTGCCAGCAGTAAGACCCAAGAGACCCAGTACTTC.